The rows below give T cell receptor beta chains drawn from one sample of a study of blood T cell repertoires in COVID-19. Sequenced by immunoSEQ multiplex PCR; TCRdb stores in-frame clones only, minus some. The sample lists approximately 40,000 clones, 90% occurring once. The sample taken for sequencing was peripheral blood. The receptors shown here come from a human donor in a cohort sampled during active COVID-19. Both conserved end residues are part of each CDR3. Fields, in order: D gene, clone size, J gene, V gene, CDR3 protein, CDR3 DNA. The D gene is left open where the match is weak. Size is stated for part of the rows, as once, few or many counts, or as a class when the clone is expanded.

d_gene: TRBD1
abundance: -
j_gene: TRBJ1-2
v_gene: TRBV2
CDR3aa: CASSPRTGATNYGYTF
CDR3nt: TGTGCCAGCAGCCCCCGGACAGGGGCGACGAACTATGGCTACACCTTC

d_gene: TRBD1
abundance: -
j_gene: TRBJ1-2
v_gene: TRBV29-1
CDR3aa: CSVEGDREGYGYTF
CDR3nt: TGCAGCGTTGAAGGGGACAGGGAAGGATATGGCTACACCTTC

d_gene: -
abundance: -
j_gene: TRBJ1-1
v_gene: TRBV12-5
CDR3aa: CASGKEMITEAFF
CDR3nt: TGTGCTAGTGGTAAGGAGATGATCACTGAAGCTTTCTTT

d_gene: -
abundance: -
j_gene: TRBJ1-6
v_gene: TRBV5-1
CDR3aa: CASSQKERGGNSPLHF
CDR3nt: TGCGCCAGCAGCCAAAAAGAAAGGGGCGGTAATTCACCCCTCCACTTT

d_gene: -
abundance: -
j_gene: TRBJ1-2
v_gene: TRBV7-9
CDR3aa: CASSGPGQGYGYTF
CDR3nt: TGTGCCAGCAGCGGGCCGGGACAAGGCTATGGCTACACCTTC

d_gene: -
abundance: -
j_gene: TRBJ2-1
v_gene: TRBV7-9
CDR3aa: CASSFPTGSSQGSYNEQFF
CDR3nt: TGTGCCAGCAGCTTTCCGACAGGTTCCTCACAAGGCTCCTACAATGAGCAGTTCTTC

d_gene: -
abundance: -
j_gene: TRBJ2-3
v_gene: TRBV6-5
CDR3aa: CASKKGTRSTDTQYF
CDR3nt: TGTGCCAGCAAAAAAGGGACACGAAGCACAGATACGCAGTATTTT

d_gene: TRBD2
abundance: -
j_gene: TRBJ2-7
v_gene: TRBV5-4
CDR3aa: CASSSGLAGTYEQYF
CDR3nt: TGTGCCAGCAGTTCGGGACTAGCGGGAACCTACGAGCAGTACTTC

d_gene: -
abundance: -
j_gene: TRBJ2-7
v_gene: TRBV6-5
CDR3aa: CASRGSASSYEQYF
CDR3nt: TGTGCCAGCAGAGGTAGCGCGAGCTCCTACGAGCAGTACTTC

d_gene: TRBD2
abundance: -
j_gene: TRBJ2-7
v_gene: TRBV4-3
CDR3aa: CASSQDLVRGGAYEQYF
CDR3nt: TGCGCCAGCAGCCAAGATCTTGTGCGGGGGGGGGCCTACGAGCAGTACTTC

d_gene: TRBD1
abundance: -
j_gene: TRBJ1-4
v_gene: TRBV6-6
CDR3aa: CASRPGQGARKLFF
CDR3nt: TGTGCCAGCAGACCGGGACAGGGGGCGCGAAAACTGTTTTTT

d_gene: -
abundance: -
j_gene: TRBJ2-1
v_gene: TRBV11-2
CDR3aa: CASSLPRASHNEQFF
CDR3nt: TGTGCCAGCAGCTTACCCCGCGCTAGCCACAATGAGCAGTTCTTC

d_gene: TRBD1
abundance: once
j_gene: TRBJ2-4
v_gene: TRBV7-6
CDR3aa: CASSENTGVAKNIQYF
CDR3nt: TGTGCCAGCAGCGAAAATACAGGGGTGGCCAAAAACATTCAGTACTTC

d_gene: -
abundance: -
j_gene: TRBJ2-3
v_gene: TRBV5-6
CDR3aa: CASSLLRGWDTDTQYF
CDR3nt: TGTGCCAGCAGCTTACTCAGGGGATGGGACACAGATACGCAGTATTTT

d_gene: -
abundance: -
j_gene: TRBJ1-6
v_gene: TRBV19
CDR3aa: CASKAGNDSPLHF
CDR3nt: TGTGCCAGTAAGGCAGGGAACGATTCACCCCTCCACTTT

d_gene: -
abundance: once
j_gene: TRBJ1-2
v_gene: TRBV12-5
CDR3aa: CASGLVGHSHF
CDR3nt: TGTGCTAGTGGTTTGGTGGGACACTCTCACTTC

d_gene: TRBD1
abundance: -
j_gene: TRBJ1-2
v_gene: TRBV27
CDR3aa: CASTHNPGQGNWDGYTF
CDR3nt: TGTGCCAGCACCCATAATCCGGGACAGGGAAATTGGGATGGCTACACCTTC

d_gene: -
abundance: -
j_gene: TRBJ1-1
v_gene: TRBV10-3
CDR3aa: CAISELRTGTEAFF
CDR3nt: TGTGCCATCAGTGAGTTGCGTACTGGCACTGAAGCTTTCTTT

d_gene: TRBD1
abundance: -
j_gene: TRBJ2-7
v_gene: TRBV28
CDR3aa: CASSLEGAAYEQYF
CDR3nt: TGTGCCAGCAGTTTAGAGGGGGCGGCTTACGAGCAGTACTTC